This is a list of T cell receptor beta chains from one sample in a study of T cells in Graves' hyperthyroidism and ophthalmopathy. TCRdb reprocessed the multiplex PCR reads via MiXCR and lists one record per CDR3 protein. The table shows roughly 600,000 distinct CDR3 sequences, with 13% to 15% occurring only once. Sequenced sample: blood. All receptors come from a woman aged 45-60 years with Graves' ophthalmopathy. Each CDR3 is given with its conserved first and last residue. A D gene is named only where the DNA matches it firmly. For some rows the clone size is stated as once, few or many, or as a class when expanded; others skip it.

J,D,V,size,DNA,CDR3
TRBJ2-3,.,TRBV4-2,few,TGTGCCAGCAGCCAAGATCCGGCGCGAGAGTGGGGCACAGATACGCAGTATTTT,CASSQDPAREWGTDTQYF
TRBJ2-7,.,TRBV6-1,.,TGTGCCAGCAGTGACCCCCAAGGCCTCGACGAGCAGTACTTC,CASSDPQGLDEQYF
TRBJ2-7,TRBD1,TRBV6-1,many,TGTGCCAGCAGTGAAGCGGAGACAGGGTTGTACGAGCAGTACTTC,CASSEAETGLYEQYF
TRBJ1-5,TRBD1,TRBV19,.,TGTGCCAGTAGTAACCAGGGGGCGCCTAATCAGCCCCAGCATTTT,CASSNQGAPNQPQHF
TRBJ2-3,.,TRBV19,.,TGTGCCAGTAGTCCGGGGATTGGGACAGATACGCAGTATTTT,CASSPGIGTDTQYF
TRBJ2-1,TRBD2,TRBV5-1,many,TGCGCCAGCAGCAGGGGACTAGCGACGACCTACAATGAGCAGTTCTTC,CASSRGLATTYNEQFF
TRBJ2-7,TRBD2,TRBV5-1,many,TGCGCCAGCAGCTTGGCCCTGGGACTAGCCTACGAGCAGTACTTC,CASSLALGLAYEQYF
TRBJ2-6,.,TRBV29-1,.,TGCAGCGTTGGCGCAGGGCTCTCTGGGGCCAACGTCCTGACTTTC,CSVGAGLSGANVLTF
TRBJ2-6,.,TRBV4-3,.,TGCGCCAGCAGCCAAGACGGCCGGGCAGGGGCCCTGACTTTC,CASSQDGRAGALTF
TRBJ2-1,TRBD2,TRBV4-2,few,TGTGCCAGCAGCCTTAGTATGGGGCTAGCGGGAGGGCCGGAGCAGTTCTTC,CASSLSMGLAGGPEQFF
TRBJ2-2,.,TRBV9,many,TGTGCCAGCAGCCCTTCCGAAGCCGGGGAGCTGTTTTTT,CASSPSEAGELFF
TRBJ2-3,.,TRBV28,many,TGTGCCAGCAGAACACTCGACGCCACAGATACGCAGTATTTT,CASRTLDATDTQYF
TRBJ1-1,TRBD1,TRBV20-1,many,TGCAGTGCTAGAGATTACAGGGGGCGCACTGAAGCTTTCTTT,CSARDYRGRTEAFF
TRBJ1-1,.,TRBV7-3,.,TGTGCCAGCAGCTTAAAACCCTTTGCGGGCCAGGTTTTGGGGGTCACTGAAGCTTTCTTT,CASSLKPFAGQVLGVTEAFF
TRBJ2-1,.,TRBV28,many,TGTGCCAGCAGTGACCGGACTGCCAACAATGAGCAGTTCTTC,CASSDRTANNEQFF
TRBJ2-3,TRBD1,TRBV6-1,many,TGTGCCAGCAGTCTGGACAGGCTTCGGGATACGCAGTATTTT,CASSLDRLRDTQYF
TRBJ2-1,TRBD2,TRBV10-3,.,TGTGCCATCAGGGCGCGGGAGCACAATGAGCAGTTCTTC,CAIRAREHNEQFF
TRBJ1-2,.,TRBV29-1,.,TGCAGCGTTTCAGGGGAAGTCGGCTATGGCTACACCTTC,CSVSGEVGYGYTF
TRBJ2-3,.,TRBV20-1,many,TGCAGTGCCCCGGCCCTTCGCCCCTCTACTGTAGATACGCAGTATTTT,CSAPALRPSTVDTQYF
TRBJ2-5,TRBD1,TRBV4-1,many,TGCGCCAGCAGCCAGAAGCCACAGGGGGCGAGAGAGACCCAGTACTTC,CASSQKPQGARETQYF
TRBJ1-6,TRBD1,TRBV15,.,TGTGCCACCAGCAGAGCTGACAGGGAGCGTAATTCACCCCTCCACTTT,CATSRADRERNSPLHF
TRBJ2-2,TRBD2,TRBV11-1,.,TGTGCCAGCAGCTTGGCTTCTAGCGGGAGCTTGGTCACCGGGGAGCTGTTTTTT,CASSLASSGSLVTGELFF
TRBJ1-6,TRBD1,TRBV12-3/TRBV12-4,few,TGTGCCAGCAGCGACACAGGGGGCGCGGATAATTCACCCCTCCACTTT,CASSDTGGADNSPLHF
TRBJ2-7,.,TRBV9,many,TGTGCCAGCAGCGTAGGGCGGGACCGTACCTACGAGCAGTACTTC,CASSVGRDRTYEQYF
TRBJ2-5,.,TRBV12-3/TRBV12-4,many,TGTGCCAGCAGCCCTGAATGGTCGGTGGGGTACTTC,CASSPEWSVGYF
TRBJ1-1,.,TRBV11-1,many,TGTGCCAGCAGCCATAAAGGAGGGTACATGAACACTGAAGCTTTCTTT,CASSHKGGYMNTEAFF
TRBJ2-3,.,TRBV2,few,TGTGCCAGCATGAACCCGGGCGGGGCCGATACGCAGTATTTT,CASMNPGGADTQYF
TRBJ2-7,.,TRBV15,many,TGTGCCACCAGCAGAGCCCCCTTAGGCGGTACCTACGAGCAGTACTTC,CATSRAPLGGTYEQYF
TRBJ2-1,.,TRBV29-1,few,TGCAGCGTTGAACGTAGCAGGAATGAGCAGTTCTTC,CSVERSRNEQFF
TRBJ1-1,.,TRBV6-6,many,TGTGCCAGCAGTTACTCTGGAGAGAACACTGAAGCTTTCTTT,CASSYSGENTEAFF
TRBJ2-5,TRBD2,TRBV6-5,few,TGTGCCAGCAGTTACTCGATAGCGGGCGAAGAGACCCAGTACTTC,CASSYSIAGEETQYF
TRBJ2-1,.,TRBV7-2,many,TGTGCCAGCAGCTTAGCTAGAACGAACAATGAGCAGTTCTTC,CASSLARTNNEQFF
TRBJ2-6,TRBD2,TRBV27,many,TGTGCCAGCAGTTCACGGACTAGCGGGAGGGCCTTCGGTAGCTCTGGGGCCAACGTCCTGACTTTC,CASSSRTSGRAFGSSGANVLTF
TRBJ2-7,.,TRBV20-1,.,TGCAGTGCTAAGACCGGGTCCTACAACGAGCAGTACTTC,CSAKTGSYNEQYF
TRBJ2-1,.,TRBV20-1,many,TGCAGTGGCTCACGGGATGAGCAGTTCTTC,CSGSRDEQFF